The T cell receptor beta chain under discussion was sequenced for a study of immune characterization of retroperitoneal liposarcoma. The CDR3 totals 16 residues. CDR1 is SGHTA and CDR2 is FQGNSA in the germline V gene. V was pared by 4 bases and J by 13 bases, with 26 bases between. One entry per CDR3 protein, called by TCRdb with MiXCR from the PCR reads. The data contain around 12,000 distinct CDR3 sequences, about a quarter of them singletons. The source material was tumor tissue. The clonotype comes from a male donor with retroperitoneal liposarcoma. The gene calls are TRBV7-2 and TRBJ2-1; maybe TRBD2 (5 bases). The chain's CDR3 is CASSSGGSPIGETQFF. The CDR3 bases are TGTGCCAGCAGCTCGGGCGGGTCCCCAATAGGAGAGACCCAGTTCTTC.